This T cell receptor (beta chain) emerged from a study of T-cell reconstitution after alpha-beta-depleted transplantation in children. The TCRbeta library was prepared with unique molecular identifiers. TCRdb ran MiXCR on the PCR reads and lists one entry per CDR3 protein. The table has 600,000 to 700,000 distinct CDR3 sequences, approximately 15% seen once; the top ten hold approximately 1%. The CDR3 length is 15 residues. Germline V gene lookup returns CDR1 SGHDT and CDR2 YYEEEE. V was shortened by 4 bases and J by 0 bases, with 13 bases between the two germline ends. This clonotype was counted ten times or more.

The V and J genes are TRBV5-6 and TRBJ2-5; D may be TRBD1 or TRBD2 (6 bases each). This specimen was PBMCs from the stem cell graft donor, taken from the stem cell graft. The TCR comes from a human donor who donated a stem cell graft to a child with acute myeloid leukemia. The DNA for the CDR3 is TGTGCCAGCAGCCCTTCGGGGGCGTACCAAGAGACCCAGTACTTC. As protein: CASSPSGAYQETQYF. The full variable domain, completed using reference TRBV5-6 and TRBJ2-5, is DAGVTQSPTHLIKTRGQQVTLRCSPKSGHDTVSWYQQALGQGPQFIFQYYEEEERQRGNFPDRFSGHQFPNYSSELNVNALLLGDSALYLCASSPSGAYQETQYFGPGTRLLVL.